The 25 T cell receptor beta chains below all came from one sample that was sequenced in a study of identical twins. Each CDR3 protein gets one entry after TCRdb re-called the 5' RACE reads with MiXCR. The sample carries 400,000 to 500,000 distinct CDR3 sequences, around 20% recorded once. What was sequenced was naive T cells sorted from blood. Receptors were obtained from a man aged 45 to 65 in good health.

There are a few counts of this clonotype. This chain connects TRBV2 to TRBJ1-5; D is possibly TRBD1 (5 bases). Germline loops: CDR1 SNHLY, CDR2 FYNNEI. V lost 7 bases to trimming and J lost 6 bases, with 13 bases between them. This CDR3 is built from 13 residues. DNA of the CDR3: TGTGCCAGCACAGGCGGGGCGGGTCAGCCCCAGCATTTT. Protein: CASTGGAGQPQHF.

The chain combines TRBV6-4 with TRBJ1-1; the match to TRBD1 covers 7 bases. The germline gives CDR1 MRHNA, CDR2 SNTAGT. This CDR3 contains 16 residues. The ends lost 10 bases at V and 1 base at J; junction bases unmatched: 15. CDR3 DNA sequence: TGTGCCACCAGGGCATCCCCGGGACAGAAGAACACTGAAGCTTTCTTT. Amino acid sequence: CATRASPGQKNTEAFF.

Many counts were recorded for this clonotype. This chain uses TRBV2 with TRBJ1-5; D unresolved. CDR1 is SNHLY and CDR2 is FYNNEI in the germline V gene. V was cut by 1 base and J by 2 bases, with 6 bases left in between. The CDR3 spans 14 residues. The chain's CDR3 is CASSEGLRNQPQHF. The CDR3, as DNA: TGTGCCAGCAGTGAAGGGTTACGCAATCAGCCCCAGCATTTT.

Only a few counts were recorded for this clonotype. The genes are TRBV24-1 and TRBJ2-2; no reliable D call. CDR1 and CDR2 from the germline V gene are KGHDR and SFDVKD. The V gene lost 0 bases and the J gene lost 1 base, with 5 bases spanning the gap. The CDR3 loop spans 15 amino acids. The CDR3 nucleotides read TGTGCCACCAGTGATTTGCGTGAGAACACCGGGGAGCTGTTTTTT. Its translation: CATSDLRENTGELFF.

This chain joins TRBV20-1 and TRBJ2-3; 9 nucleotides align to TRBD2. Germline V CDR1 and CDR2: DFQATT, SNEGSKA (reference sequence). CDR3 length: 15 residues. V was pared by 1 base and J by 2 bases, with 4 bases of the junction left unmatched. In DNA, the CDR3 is TGCAGTGCTAGAGGGAGCGGGGGGACCACAGATACGCAGTATTTT. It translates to CSARGSGGTTDTQYF.

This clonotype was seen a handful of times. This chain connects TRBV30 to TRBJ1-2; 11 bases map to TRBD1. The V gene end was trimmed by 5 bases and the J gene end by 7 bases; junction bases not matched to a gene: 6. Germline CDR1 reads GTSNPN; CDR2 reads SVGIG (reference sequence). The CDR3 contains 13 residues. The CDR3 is CAWQDRGQFGYTF. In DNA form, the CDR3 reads TGTGCCTGGCAGGACAGGGGGCAGTTTGGCTACACCTTC. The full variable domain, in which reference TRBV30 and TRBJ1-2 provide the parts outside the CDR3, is SQTIHQWPATLVQPVGSPLSLECTVEGTSNPNLYWYRQAAGRGLQLLFYSVGIGQISSEVPQNLSASRPQDRQFILSSKKLLLSDSGFYLCAWQDRGQFGYTFGSGTRLTVV.

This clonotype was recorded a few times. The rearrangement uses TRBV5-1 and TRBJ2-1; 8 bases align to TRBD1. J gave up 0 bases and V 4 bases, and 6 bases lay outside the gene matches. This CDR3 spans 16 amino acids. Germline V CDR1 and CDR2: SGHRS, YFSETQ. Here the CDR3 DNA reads TGCGCCAGCAGCCCGACAGGGGACCCCTCCTACAATGAGCAGTTCTTC. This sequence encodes CASSPTGDPSYNEQFF.

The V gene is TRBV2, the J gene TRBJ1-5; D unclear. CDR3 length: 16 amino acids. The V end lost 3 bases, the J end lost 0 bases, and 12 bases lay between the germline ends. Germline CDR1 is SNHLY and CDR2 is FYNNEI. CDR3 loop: CASSDGGKYSNQPQHF. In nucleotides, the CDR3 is TGTGCCAGCAGTGATGGAGGGAAATATAGCAATCAGCCCCAGCATTTT. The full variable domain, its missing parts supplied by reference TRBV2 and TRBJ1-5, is EPEVTQTPSHQVTQMGQEVILRCVPISNHLYFYWYRQILGQKVEFLVSFYNNEISEKSEIFDDQFSVERPDGSNFTLKIRSTKLEDSAMYFCASSDGGKYSNQPQHFGDGTRLSIL.

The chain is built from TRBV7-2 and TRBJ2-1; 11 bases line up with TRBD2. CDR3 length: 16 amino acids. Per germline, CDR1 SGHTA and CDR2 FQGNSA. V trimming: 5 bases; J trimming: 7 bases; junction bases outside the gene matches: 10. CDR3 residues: CASSDRLAGLGNEQFF. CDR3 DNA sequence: TGTGCCAGCAGCGACAGACTAGCGGGGCTGGGAAATGAGCAGTTCTTC.

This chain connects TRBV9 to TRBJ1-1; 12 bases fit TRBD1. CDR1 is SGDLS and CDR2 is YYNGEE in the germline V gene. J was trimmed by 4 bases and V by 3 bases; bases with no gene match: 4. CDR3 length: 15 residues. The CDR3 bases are TGTGCCAGCAGCGAAGGGACAGGGGGCGTCACTGAAGCTTTCTTT. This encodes CASSEGTGGVTEAFF.

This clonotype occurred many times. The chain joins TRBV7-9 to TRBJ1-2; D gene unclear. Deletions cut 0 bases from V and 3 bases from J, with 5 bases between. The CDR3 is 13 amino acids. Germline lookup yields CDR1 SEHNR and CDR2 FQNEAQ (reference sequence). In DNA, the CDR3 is TGTGCCAGCAGCTTAGCAGGGTACTATGGCTACACCTTC. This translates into CASSLAGYYGYTF.

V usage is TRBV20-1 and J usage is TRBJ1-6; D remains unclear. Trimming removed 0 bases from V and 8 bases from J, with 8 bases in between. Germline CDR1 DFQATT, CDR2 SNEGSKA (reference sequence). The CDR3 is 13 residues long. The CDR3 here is CSAREFAYSPLHF. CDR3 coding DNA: TGCAGTGCTAGAGAGTTTGCGTATTCACCCCTCCACTTT.

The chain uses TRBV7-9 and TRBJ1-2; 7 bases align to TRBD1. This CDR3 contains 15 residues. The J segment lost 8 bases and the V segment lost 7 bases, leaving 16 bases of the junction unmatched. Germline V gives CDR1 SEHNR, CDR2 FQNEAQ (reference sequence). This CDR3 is CASTRTGEVWEGYTF. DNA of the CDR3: TGTGCCAGCACCCGCACAGGGGAAGTTTGGGAGGGCTACACCTTC.

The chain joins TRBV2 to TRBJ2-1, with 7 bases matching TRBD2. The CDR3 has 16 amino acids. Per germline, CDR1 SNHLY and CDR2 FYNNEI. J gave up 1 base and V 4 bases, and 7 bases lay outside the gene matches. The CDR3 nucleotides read TGTGCCAGCAGTGCGTCTAGCGGATGGTCCTACAATGAGCAGTTCTTC. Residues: CASSASSGWSYNEQFF. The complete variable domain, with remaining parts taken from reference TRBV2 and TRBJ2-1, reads EPEVTQTPSHQVTQMGQEVILRCVPISNHLYFYWYRQILGQKVEFLVSFYNNEISEKSEIFDDQFSVERPDGSNFTLKIRSTKLEDSAMYFCASSASSGWSYNEQFFGPGTRLTVL.

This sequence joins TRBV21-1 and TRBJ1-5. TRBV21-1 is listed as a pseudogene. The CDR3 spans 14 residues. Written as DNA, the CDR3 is TGTGCCAGCAGCCCCCGTTTCAGCAATCAGCCCCAGCATTTT. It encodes CASSPRFSNQPQHF.

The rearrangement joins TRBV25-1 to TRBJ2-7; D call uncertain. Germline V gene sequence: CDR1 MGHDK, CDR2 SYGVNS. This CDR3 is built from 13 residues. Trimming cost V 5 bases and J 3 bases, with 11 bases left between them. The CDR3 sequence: CASSRPPGYEQYF. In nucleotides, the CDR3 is TGTGCCAGCAGTCGACCCCCAGGCTACGAGCAGTACTTC.

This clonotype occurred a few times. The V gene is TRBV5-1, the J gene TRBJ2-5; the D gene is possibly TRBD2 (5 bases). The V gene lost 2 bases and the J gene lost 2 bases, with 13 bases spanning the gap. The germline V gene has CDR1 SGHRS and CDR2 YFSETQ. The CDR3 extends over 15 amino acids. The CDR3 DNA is TGCGCCAGCAGCTTCCACCGAGGACTGCAAGAGACCCAGTACTTC. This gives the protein CASSFHRGLQETQYF.

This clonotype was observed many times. The CDR3 DNA reads TGCAGCGTTGATAGCCTAGCGGGAGACCACGAGCAGTACTTC. Amino acids: CSVDSLAGDHEQYF. The chain recombines TRBV29-1 with TRBJ2-7; TRBD2 agrees at 10 bases. J lost 5 bases, V lost 3 bases, and 7 bases had no gene match. The germline V gene has CDR1 SQVTM and CDR2 ANQGSEA. CDR3 length equals 14 residues.

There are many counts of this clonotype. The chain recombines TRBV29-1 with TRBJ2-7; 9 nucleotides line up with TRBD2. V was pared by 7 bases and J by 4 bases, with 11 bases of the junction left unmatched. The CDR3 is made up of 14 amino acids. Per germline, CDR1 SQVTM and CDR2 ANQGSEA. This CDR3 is CSATTSGNLYEQYF. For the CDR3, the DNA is TGCAGCGCTACGACTAGCGGAAACTTATACGAGCAGTACTTC.

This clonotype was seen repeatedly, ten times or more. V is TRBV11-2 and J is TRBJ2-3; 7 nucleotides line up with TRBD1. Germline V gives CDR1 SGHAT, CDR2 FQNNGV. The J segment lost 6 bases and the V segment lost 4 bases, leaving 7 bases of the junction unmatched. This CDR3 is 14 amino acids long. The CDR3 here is CASSSGYRGDTQYF. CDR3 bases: TGTGCCAGCAGCTCGGGATACAGGGGTGATACGCAGTATTTT.

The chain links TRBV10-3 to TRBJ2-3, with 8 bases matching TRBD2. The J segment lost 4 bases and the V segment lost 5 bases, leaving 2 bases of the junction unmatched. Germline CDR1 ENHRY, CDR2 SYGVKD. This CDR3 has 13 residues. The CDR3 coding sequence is TGTGCCATCAGTACGGGAGGGGCAGATACGCAGTATTTT. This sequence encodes CAISTGGADTQYF.

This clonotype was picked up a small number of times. The CDR3 region is CASSQRGPRETQYF. In nucleotides, the CDR3 is TGTGCCAGCAGCCAGAGGGGGCCGCGAGAGACCCAGTACTTC. The rearrangement uses TRBV7-2 and TRBJ2-5; TRBD1 agrees at 7 bases. This CDR3 is 14 amino acids long. The ends lost 5 bases at V and 4 bases at J; junction bases unmatched: 7. Germline loops: CDR1 SGHTA, CDR2 FQGNSA.

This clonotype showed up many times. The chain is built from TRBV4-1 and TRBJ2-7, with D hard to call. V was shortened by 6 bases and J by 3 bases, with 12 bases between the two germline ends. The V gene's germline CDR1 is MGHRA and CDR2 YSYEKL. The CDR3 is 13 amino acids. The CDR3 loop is CASSQWLLYEQYF. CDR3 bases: TGCGCCAGCAGTCAGTGGCTACTCTACGAGCAGTACTTC.

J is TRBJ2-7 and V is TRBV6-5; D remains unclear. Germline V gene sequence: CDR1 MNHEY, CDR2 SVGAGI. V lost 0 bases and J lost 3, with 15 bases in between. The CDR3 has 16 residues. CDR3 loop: CASSYSRGTGSYEQYF. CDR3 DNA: TGTGCCAGCAGTTACTCGAGAGGAACGGGCAGCTACGAGCAGTACTTC.

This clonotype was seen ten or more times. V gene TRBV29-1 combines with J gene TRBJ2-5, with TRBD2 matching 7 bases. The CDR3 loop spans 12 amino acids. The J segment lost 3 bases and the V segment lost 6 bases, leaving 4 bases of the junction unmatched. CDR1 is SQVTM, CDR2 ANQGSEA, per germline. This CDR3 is CSVGGVKETQYF. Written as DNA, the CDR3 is TGCAGCGTGGGGGGGGTAAAAGAGACCCAGTACTTC. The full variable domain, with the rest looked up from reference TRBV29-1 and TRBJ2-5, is SAVISQKPSRDICQRGTSLTIQCQVDSQVTMMFWYRQQPGQSLTLIATANQGSEATYESGFVIDKFPISRPNLTFSTLTVSNMSPEDSSIYLCSVGGVKETQYFGPGTRLLVL.